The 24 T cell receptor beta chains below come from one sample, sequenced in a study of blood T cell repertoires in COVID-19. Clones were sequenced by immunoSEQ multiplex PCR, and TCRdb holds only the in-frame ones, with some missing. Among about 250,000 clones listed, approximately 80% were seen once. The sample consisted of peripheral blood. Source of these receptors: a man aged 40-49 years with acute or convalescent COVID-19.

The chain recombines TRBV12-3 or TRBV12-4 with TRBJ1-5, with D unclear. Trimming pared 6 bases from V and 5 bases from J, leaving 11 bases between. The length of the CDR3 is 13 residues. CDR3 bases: TGTGCCAGCAGCCTAGGTGTGGATCAGCCCCAGCATTTT. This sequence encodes CASSLGVDQPQHF.

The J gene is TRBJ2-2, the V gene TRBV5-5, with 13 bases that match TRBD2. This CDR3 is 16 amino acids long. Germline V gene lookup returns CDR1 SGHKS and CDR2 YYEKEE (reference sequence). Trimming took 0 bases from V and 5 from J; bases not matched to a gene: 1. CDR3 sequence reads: CASSLATSGRTGELFF. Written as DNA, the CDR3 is TGTGCCAGCAGCTTGGCGACTAGCGGGAGGACCGGGGAGCTGTTTTTT.

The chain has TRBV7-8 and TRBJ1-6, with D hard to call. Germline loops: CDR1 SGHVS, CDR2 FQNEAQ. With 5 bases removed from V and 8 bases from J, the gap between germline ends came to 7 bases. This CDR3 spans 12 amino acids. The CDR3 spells CASSPNDSPLHF. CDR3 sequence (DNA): TGTGCCAGCAGCCCTAACGATTCACCCCTCCACTTT.

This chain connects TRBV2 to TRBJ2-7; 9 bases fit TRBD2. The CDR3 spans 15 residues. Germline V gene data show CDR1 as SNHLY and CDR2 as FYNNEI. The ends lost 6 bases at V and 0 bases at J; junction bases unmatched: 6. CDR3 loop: CASRRLAASSYEQYF. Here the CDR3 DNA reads TGTGCCAGCAGACGACTAGCGGCCAGCTCCTACGAGCAGTACTTC. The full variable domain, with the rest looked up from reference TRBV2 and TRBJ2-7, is EPEVTQTPSHQVTQMGQEVILRCVPISNHLYFYWYRQILGQKVEFLVSFYNNEISEKSEIFDDQFSVERPDGSNFTLKIRSTKLEDSAMYFCASRRLAASSYEQYFGPGTRLTVT.

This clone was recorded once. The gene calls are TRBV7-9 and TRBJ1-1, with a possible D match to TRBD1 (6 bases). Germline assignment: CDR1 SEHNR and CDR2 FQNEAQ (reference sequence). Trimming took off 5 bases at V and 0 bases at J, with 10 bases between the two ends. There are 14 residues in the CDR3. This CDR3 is CASSRGAMNTEAFF. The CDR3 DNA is TGTGCCAGCAGCCGGGGGGCGATGAACACTGAAGCTTTCTTT. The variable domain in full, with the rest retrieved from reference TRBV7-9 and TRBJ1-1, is DTGVSQNPRHKITKRGQNVTFRCDPISEHNRLYWYRQTLGQGPEFLTYFQNEAQLEKSRLLSDRFSAERPKGSFSTLEIQRTEQGDSAMYLCASSRGAMNTEAFFGQGTRLTVV.

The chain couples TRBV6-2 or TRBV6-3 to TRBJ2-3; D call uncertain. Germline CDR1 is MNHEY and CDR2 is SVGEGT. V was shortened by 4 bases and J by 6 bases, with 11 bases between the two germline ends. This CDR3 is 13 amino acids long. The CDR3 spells CASSSSSWDTQYF. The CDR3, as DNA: TGTGCCAGCAGTTCGAGTAGCTGGGATACGCAGTATTTT.

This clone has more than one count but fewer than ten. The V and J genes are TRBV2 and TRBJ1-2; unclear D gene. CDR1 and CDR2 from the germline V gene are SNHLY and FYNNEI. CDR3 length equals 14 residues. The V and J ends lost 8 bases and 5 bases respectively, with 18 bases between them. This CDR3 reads CASVEENGVYGYTF. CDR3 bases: TGTGCCAGCGTGGAGGAAAACGGGGTATATGGCTACACCTTC. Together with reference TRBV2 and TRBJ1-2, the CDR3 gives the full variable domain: EPEVTQTPSHQVTQMGQEVILRCVPISNHLYFYWYRQILGQKVEFLVSFYNNEISEKSEIFDDQFSVERPDGSNFTLKIRSTKLEDSAMYFCASVEENGVYGYTFGSGTRLTVV.

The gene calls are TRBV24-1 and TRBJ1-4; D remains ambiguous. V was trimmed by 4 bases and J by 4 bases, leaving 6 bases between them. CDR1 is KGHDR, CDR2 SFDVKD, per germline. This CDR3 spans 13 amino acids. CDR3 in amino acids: CATSDPLNEKLFF. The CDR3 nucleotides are TGTGCCACCAGTGACCCCCTTAATGAAAAACTGTTTTTT.

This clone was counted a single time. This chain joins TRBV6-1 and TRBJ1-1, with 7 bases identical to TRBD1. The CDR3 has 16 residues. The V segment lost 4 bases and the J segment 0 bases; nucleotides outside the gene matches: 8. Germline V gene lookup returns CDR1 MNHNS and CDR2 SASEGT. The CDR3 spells CASSGTGAPMNTEAFF. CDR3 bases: TGTGCCAGCAGTGGCACAGGGGCCCCTATGAACACTGAAGCTTTCTTT.

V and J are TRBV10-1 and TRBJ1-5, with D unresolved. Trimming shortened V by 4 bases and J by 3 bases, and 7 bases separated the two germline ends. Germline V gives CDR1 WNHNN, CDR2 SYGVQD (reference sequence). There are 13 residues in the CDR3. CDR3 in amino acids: CASSAWLNQPQHF. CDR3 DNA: TGCGCCAGCAGTGCTTGGCTCAATCAGCCCCAGCATTTT.

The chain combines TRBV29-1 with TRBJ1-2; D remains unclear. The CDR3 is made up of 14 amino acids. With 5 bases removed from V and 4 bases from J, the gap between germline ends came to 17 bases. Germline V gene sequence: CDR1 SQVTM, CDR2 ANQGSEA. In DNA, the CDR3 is TGCAGCGTTAACCTCAGAGTTTCGGGCTATGGCTACACCTTC. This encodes CSVNLRVSGYGYTF.

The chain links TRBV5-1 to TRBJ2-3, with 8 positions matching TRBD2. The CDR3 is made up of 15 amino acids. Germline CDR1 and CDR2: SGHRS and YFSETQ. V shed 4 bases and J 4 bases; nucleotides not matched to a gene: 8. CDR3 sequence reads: CASSTQSGRADTQYF. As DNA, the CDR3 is TGCGCCAGCAGCACCCAGAGCGGGAGAGCAGATACGCAGTATTTT.

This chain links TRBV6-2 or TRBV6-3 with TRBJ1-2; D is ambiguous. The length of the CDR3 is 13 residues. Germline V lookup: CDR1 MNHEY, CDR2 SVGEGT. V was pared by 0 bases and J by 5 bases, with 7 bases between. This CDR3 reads CASSYSAFYGYTF. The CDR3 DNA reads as TGTGCCAGCAGTTACTCGGCTTTTTATGGCTACACCTTC.

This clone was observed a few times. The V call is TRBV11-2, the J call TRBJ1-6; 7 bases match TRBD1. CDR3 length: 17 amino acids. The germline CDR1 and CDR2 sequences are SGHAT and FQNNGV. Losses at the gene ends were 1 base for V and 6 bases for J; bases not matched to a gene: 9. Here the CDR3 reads CASSLVYGTASNSPLHF. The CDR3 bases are TGTGCCAGCAGCTTAGTCTACGGGACAGCTAGTAATTCACCCCTCCACTTT. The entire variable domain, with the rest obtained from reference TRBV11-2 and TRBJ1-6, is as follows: EAGVAQSPRYKIIEKRQSVAFWCNPISGHATLYWYQQILGQGPKLLIQFQNNGVVDDSQLPKDRFSAERLKGVDSTLKIQPAKLEDSAVYLCASSLVYGTASNSPLHFGNGTRLTVT.

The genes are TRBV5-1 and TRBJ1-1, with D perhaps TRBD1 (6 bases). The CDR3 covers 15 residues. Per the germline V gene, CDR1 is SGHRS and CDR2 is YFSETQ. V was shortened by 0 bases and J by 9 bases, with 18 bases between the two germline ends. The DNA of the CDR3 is TGCGCCAGCAGCTTGGCGCAGGGGAATGTAGCGAAAGCTTTCTTT. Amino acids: CASSLAQGNVAKAFF.

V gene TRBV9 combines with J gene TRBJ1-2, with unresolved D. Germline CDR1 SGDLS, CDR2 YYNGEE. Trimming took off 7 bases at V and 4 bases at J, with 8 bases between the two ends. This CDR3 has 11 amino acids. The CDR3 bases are TGTGCCAGCCAGGCGAGCTATGGCTACACCTTC. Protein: CASQASYGYTF.

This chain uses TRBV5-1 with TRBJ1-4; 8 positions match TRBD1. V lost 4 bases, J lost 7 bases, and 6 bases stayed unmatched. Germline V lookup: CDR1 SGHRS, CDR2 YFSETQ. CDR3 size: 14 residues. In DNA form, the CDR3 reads TGCGCCAGCAGCCAGGACAGGGAATTTGAAAAACTGTTTTTT. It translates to CASSQDREFEKLFF. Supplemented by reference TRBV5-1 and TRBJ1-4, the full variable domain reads KAGVTQTPRYLIKTRGQQVTLSCSPISGHRSVSWYQQTPGQGLQFLFEYFSETQRNKGNFPGRFSGRQFSNSRSEMNVSTLELGDSALYLCASSQDREFEKLFFGSGTQLSVL.

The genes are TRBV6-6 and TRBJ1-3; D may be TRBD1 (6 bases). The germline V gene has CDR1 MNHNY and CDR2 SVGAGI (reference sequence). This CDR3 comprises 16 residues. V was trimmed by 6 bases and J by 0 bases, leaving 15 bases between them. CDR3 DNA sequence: TGTGCCAGCAGACCCCCCGGACAGATCTCTGGAAACACCATATATTTT. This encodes CASRPPGQISGNTIYF.

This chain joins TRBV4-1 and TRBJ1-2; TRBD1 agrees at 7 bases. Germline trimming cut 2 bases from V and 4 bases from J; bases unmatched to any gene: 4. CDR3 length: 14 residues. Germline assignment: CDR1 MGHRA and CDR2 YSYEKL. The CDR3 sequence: CASSQFTGVYGYTF. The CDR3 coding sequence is TGCGCCAGCAGCCAATTTACAGGGGTCTATGGCTACACCTTC.

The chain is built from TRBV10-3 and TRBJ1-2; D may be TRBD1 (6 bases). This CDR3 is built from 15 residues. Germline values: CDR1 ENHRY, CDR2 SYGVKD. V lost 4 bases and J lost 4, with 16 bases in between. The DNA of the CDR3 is TGTGCCATCAGTGCCTTCGGGGGGGCCCTCTATGGCTACACCTTC. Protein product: CAISAFGGALYGYTF.

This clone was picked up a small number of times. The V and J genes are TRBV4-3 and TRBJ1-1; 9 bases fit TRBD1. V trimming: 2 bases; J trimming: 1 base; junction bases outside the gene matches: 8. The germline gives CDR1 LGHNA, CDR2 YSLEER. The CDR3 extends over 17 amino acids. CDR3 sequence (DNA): TGCGCCAGCAGCCAATCCGGAGGGACAGGGAGGAACACTGAAGCTTTCTTT. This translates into CASSQSGGTGRNTEAFF.

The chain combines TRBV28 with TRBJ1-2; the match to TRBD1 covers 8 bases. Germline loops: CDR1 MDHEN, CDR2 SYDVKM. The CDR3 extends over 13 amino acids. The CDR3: CAIQQGGEDGYTF. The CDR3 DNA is TGTGCGATACAACAGGGGGGAGAAGATGGCTACACCTTC.

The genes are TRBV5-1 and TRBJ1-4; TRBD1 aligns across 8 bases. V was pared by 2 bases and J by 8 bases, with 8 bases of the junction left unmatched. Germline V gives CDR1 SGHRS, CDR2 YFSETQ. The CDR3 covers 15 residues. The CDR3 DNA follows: TGCGCCAGCAGCTTAGGACAGGGCTTGGGGGAAAAACTGTTTTTT. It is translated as CASSLGQGLGEKLFF.

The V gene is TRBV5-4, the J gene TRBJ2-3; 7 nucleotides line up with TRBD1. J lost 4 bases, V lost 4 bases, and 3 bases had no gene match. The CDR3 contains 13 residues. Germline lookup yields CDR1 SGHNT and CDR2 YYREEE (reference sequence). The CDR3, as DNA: TGTGCCAGCAGCCGACAGGGACCAGATACGCAGTATTTT. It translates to CASSRQGPDTQYF.